This TCR beta chain was sequenced during a study of blood T cell repertoires in COVID-19. Study summary: In each case, the material was cDNA or gDNA derived from T cells, B-cell-depleted T cells, or PBMCs.

This clone was counted once. Only in-frame clones appear in the TCRdb table, and some are missing; sequencing was by immunoSEQ multiplex PCR. In the table there are a few hundred thousand clones, roughly 86% of which are singletons. The source material was peripheral blood. The source of this sequence is a woman aged 45 to 65 with acute or convalescent COVID-19.

CDR3 sequence: CADRFWREVYNEQFF. The CDR3 DNA follows: TGTGCCGATCGTTTTTGGCGGGAGGTATACAATGAGCAGTTCTTC. The V call is TRBV28, the J call TRBJ2-1, with TRBD2 identical over 8 bases. The length of the CDR3 is 15 residues. The germline gives CDR1 MDHEN, CDR2 SYDVKM. Trimming at V came to 11 bases and at J to 4 bases, leaving 13 bases not matched to a gene.